These 8 T cell receptor beta chains originate from one sample sequenced in a study of shared clonotypes between healthy human individuals. Sequencing used immunoSEQ multiplex PCR; TCRdb keeps in-frame clones, though not all of them. The data contain about 600,000 clones, about 96% of them singletons. Sequencing used naive CD4+ T cells sorted from blood. Noted subset: CD45RA+ positively selected. Receptors originate from a woman aged 25 to 39 in good health.

This chain links TRBV19 with TRBJ1-1, with TRBD1 as a possible D gene (5 bases). The CDR3 covers 14 residues. Germline V gene data show CDR1 as LNHDA and CDR2 as SQIVND (reference sequence). Trimming pared 4 bases from V and 7 bases from J, leaving 16 bases between. CDR3: CASSTQGWADEAFF. CDR3 DNA sequence: TGTGCCAGTAGTACTCAGGGATGGGCCGATGAAGCTTTCTTT.

The chain recombines TRBV29-1 with TRBJ1-1; no firm D call. The V end was cut by 3 bases, the J end by 10 bases, with 18 bases between. Looked up from germline, CDR1 is SQVTM and CDR2 is ANQGSEA. The CDR3 covers 13 residues. CDR3 sequence (DNA): TGCAGCGTTGATCACAAACTGGTGCCTGGAGCTTTCTTT. Encoded protein: CSVDHKLVPGAFF.

V and J are TRBV11-3 and TRBJ2-1; the match to TRBD2 covers 10 bases. V lost 1 base to trimming and J lost 10 bases; unmatched junction nucleotides: 7. Germline V lookup: CDR1 SGHNT, CDR2 YENEEA. CDR3 size: 15 residues. CDR3 sequence reads: CASSLASGGLGEQFF. For the CDR3, the DNA is TGTGCCAGCAGCTTAGCTAGCGGGGGCCTCGGGGAGCAGTTCTTC.

CDR3 bases: TGTGCCAGTAGTTTTACAGGGTCTGAAAAACTGTTTTTT. It specifies CASSFTGSEKLFF. The V call is TRBV19, the J call TRBJ1-4; possibly TRBD1 for D (6 bases). The V end was cut by 5 bases, the J end by 7 bases, with 11 bases between. The CDR3 extends over 13 amino acids. The germline V gene has CDR1 LNHDA and CDR2 SQIVND (reference sequence).

The CDR3 coding sequence is TGTGCCAGCAGCGCCCCTGGGGGGGAGCGGCTCACAGATACGCAGTATTTT. Its protein is CASSAPGGERLTDTQYF. V gene TRBV9 combines with J gene TRBJ2-3; 7 nucleotides line up with TRBD2. Germline V gene lookup returns CDR1 SGDLS and CDR2 YYNGEE. After removal of 3 bases from V and 2 bases from J, the junction contained 12 bases not matched to a gene. The CDR3 runs to 17 residues. The full variable domain, in which reference TRBV9 and TRBJ2-3 provide the parts outside the CDR3, is DSGVTQTPKHLITATGQRVTLRCSPRSGDLSVYWYQQSLDQGLQFLIQYYNGEERAKGNILERFSAQQFPDLHSELNLSSLELGDSALYFCASSAPGGERLTDTQYFGPGTRLTVL.

The V call is TRBV7-9, the J call TRBJ2-1; 9 nucleotides match TRBD2. The CDR3 loop spans 15 amino acids. Trimming took 1 base from V and 7 from J; bases not matched to a gene: 5. The V gene's germline CDR1 is SEHNR and CDR2 FQNEAQ (reference sequence). The CDR3, as DNA: TGTGCCAGCAGCTTAGGGCGGGAGGGCCGGAATGAGCAGTTCTTC. Residues: CASSLGREGRNEQFF.

The V and J genes are TRBV18 and TRBJ2-7; 7 bases agree with TRBD1. Germline V lookup: CDR1 KGHSH, CDR2 LQKENI. This CDR3 is 15 amino acids long. V lost 0 bases and J lost 0; bases outside the gene matches: 2. The CDR3 DNA reads TGTGCCAGCTCACCACCTAACAGGGGCTCCTACGAGCAGTACTTC. Its protein is CASSPPNRGSYEQYF. Full variable domain (remainder filled in from reference TRBV18 and TRBJ2-7): NAGVMQNPRHLVRRRGQEARLRCSPMKGHSHVYWYRQLPEEGLKFMVYLQKENIIDESGMPKERFSAEFPKEGPSILRIQQVVRGDSAAYFCASSPPNRGSYEQYFGPGTRLTVT.

The DNA for the CDR3 is TGTGCCAGCAGTGGCACAGGGTACACCGGGGAGCTGTTTTTT. Its protein product is CASSGTGYTGELFF. The gene calls are TRBV27 and TRBJ2-2, with D perhaps TRBD1 (6 bases). The V end lost 5 bases, the J end lost 3 bases, and 10 bases lay between the germline ends. Germline V lookup: CDR1 MNHEY, CDR2 SMNVEV (reference sequence). The CDR3 sequence is 14 residues long.